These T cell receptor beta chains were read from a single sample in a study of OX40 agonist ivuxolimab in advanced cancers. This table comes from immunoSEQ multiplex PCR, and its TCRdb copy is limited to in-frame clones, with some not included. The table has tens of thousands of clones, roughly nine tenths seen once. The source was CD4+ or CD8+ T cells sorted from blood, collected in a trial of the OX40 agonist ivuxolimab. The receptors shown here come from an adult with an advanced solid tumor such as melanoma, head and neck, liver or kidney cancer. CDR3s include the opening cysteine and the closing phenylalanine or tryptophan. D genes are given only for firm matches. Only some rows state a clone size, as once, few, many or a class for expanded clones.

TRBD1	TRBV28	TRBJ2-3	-	TGTGCCAGCAGGTCGACAGGGGGCAATACAGATACGCAGTATTTT	CASRSTGGNTDTQYF
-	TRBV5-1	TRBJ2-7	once	TGCGCCAGCAGCTTGGAGCGGTATTCCTACGAGCAGTACTTC	CASSLERYSYEQYF
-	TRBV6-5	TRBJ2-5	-	TGTGCCAGCAGTTACTCCCGCTGGGACCAAGAGACCCAGTACTTC	CASSYSRWDQETQYF
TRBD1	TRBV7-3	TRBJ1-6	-	TGTGCCAGCAGCCTGGACAGGGGAGCACCCCTCCACTTT	CASSLDRGAPLHF
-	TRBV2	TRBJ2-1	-	TGTGCCAGCAGGGTGAGTCCAGCGGAGACCTCCTACAATGAGCAGTTCTTC	CASRVSPAETSYNEQFF
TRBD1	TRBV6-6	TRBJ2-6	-	TGTGCCAGCAGCTCGACAGGGGCAGGGGCCAACGTCCTGACTTTC	CASSSTGAGANVLTF
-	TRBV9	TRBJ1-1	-	TGTGCCAGCAACAAGGGCGAGAACACTGAAGCTTTCTTT	CASNKGENTEAFF
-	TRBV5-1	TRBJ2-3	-	TGCGCCAGCAGCTTGGGCGAATTTTCGCTCGCAGATACGCAGTATTTT	CASSLGEFSLADTQYF
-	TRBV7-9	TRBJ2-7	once	TGTGCCAGCAGCCTCTCCCCTAGCTCGAGTCTCGAGCAGTACTTC	CASSLSPSSSLEQYF
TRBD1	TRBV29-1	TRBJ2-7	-	TGCAGCGTTTTTACGGGACAGGGCATAGAGCAGTACTTC	CSVFTGQGIEQYF
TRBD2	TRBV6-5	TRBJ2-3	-	TGTGCCAGCAGTTATTTAGCGGGAGATACGCAGTATTTT	CASSYLAGDTQYF
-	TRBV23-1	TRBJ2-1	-	TGCGCCAGCAGTCAGGGGCATCTAGGGAATGAGCAGTTCTTC	CASSQGHLGNEQFF
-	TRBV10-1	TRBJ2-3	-	TGCGCCAGCAGTGCTGGGGCTTCTAGCACAGATACGCAGTATTTT	CASSAGASSTDTQYF
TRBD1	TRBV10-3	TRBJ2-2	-	TGTGCCATCAGGAGTTCGACAGGGACCGGGGAGCTGTTTTTT	CAIRSSTGTGELFF
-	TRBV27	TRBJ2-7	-	TGTGCCAGCAGTTTATACGAGGGTAGCTACGAGCAGTACTTC	CASSLYEGSYEQYF
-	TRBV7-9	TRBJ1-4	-	TGTGCCAGCAGCTTATATCTTTCGGGTGAAAAACTGTTTTTT	CASSLYLSGEKLFF
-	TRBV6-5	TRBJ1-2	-	TGTGCCAGCAGTCTACAGGGCAGCTATGGCTACACCTTC	CASSLQGSYGYTF
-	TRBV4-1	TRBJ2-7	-	TGCGCCAGCACCCAGGATCGAGGGCTATCGTACGAGCAGTACTTC	CASTQDRGLSYEQYF
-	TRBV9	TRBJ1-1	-	TGTGCCAGCAGCCTAAGGACAGCGAGTGAAGCTTTCTTT	CASSLRTASEAFF
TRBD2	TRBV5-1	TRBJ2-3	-	TGCGCCAGCAGCTCTAGCGGACGGGCAGATACGCAGTATTTT	CASSSSGRADTQYF
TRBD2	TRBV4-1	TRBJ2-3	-	TGCGCCAGCAGCCAAAGTGCGGGAGTGACAGATACGCAGTATTTT	CASSQSAGVTDTQYF
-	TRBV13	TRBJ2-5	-	TGTGCCAGCAGCCCCCGGGGAGAGACCCAGTACTTC	CASSPRGETQYF
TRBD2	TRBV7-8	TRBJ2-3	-	TGTGCCAGCAGCTCCTCCGGGGGGGCTCCCACAGATACGCAGTATTTT	CASSSSGGAPTDTQYF
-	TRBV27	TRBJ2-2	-	TGTGCCAGCAGTTTCATCGGGAACCAAATTACCGGGGAGCTGTTTTTT	CASSFIGNQITGELFF
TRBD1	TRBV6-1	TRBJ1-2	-	TGTGCCAGCAGTGAATGGGGACAGGACTATGGCTACACCTTC	CASSEWGQDYGYTF
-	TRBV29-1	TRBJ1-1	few	TGCAGCGTTGATGTGGGGACTGAAGCTTTCTTT	CSVDVGTEAFF
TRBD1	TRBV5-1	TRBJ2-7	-	TGCGCCAGCAGCTTTCGGACAGGGGTTATCTACGAGCAGTACTTC	CASSFRTGVIYEQYF
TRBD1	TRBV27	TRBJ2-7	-	TGTGCCAGCAGTTTAAACTCAGGGGGCGTGATCGGCGAGCAGTACTTC	CASSLNSGGVIGEQYF
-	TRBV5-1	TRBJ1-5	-	TGCGCCAGCAGCTTGTCGGTCGGTCAGCCCCAGCATTTT	CASSLSVGQPQHF
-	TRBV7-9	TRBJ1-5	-	TGTGCCAGCAGCCCCACGGAGGGTTTCGGGCAGCCCCAGCATTTT	CASSPTEGFGQPQHF
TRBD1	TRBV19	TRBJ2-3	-	TGTGCCAGTAGGGCCGGGACAGACCTCACAGATACGCAGTATTTT	CASRAGTDLTDTQYF
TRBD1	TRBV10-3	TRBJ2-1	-	TGTGCCATCAGTGATACAGGGGTGGAGGATGAGCAGTTCTTC	CAISDTGVEDEQFF
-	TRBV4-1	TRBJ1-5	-	TGCGCCAGCAGCTTTAGGGTTGGTCAGCCCCAGCATTTT	CASSFRVGQPQHF
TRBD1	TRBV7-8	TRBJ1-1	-	TGTGCCAGCAGAGGACAGGGGATGAACACTGAAGCTTTCTTT	CASRGQGMNTEAFF
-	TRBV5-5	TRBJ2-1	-	TGTGCCAGCAGCTTGTCGGGGCCGTTTGAGCAGTTCTTC	CASSLSGPFEQFF
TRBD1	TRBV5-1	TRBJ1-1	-	TGCGCCAGCAGCATGACAGGGGGCAACACTGAAGCTTTCTTT	CASSMTGGNTEAFF
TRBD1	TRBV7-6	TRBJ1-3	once	TGTGCCAGCAGCTTTCAAAGACAGGGGTCAAACACCATATATTTT	CASSFQRQGSNTIYF
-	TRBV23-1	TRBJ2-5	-	TGCGCCAGCAGTCAAGTCCGGGACCCAGACTGGGAAGAGACCCAGTACTTC	CASSQVRDPDWEETQYF
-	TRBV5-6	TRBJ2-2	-	TGTGCCAGCAGCCCCGGTTATACCGGGGAGCTGTTTTTT	CASSPGYTGELFF
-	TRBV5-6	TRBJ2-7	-	TGTGCCAGCAGCTTGACAGGGTCACAGTACGAGCAGTACTTC	CASSLTGSQYEQYF
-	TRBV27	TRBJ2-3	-	TGTGCCAGCCTCGGTAGCACAGATACGCAGTATTTT	CASLGSTDTQYF
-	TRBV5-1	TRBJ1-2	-	TGCGCCAGCAGCGGGGACGGCTATGGCTACACCTTC	CASSGDGYGYTF
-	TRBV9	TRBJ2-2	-	TGTGCCAGCAGCGCACGACTAGTTTTCCCCGCCGGGGAGCTGTTTTTT	CASSARLVFPAGELFF
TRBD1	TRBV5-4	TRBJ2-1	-	TGTGCCAGCAGCTTCCGCCCCAACCGACAGGGGGAAGACAATGAGCAGTTCTTC	CASSFRPNRQGEDNEQFF
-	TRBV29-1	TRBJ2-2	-	TGCAGCGTTGTACTCGGGAGTGCGTACACCGGGGAGCTGTTTTTT	CSVVLGSAYTGELFF
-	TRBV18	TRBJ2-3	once	TGTGCCAGCTCACCTGGCACAGATACGCAGTATTTT	CASSPGTDTQYF
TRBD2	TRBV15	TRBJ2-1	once	TGTGCCACCAGCAGAGATAAGGCTAGCGGGCTCTACAATGAGCAGTTCTTC	CATSRDKASGLYNEQFF
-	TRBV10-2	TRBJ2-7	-	TGCGCCAGCAGCCCATATTACAGGGACCTAGGATACGAGCAGTACTTC	CASSPYYRDLGYEQYF
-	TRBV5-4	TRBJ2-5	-	TGTGCCAGCAGCTTCGAGGGAGCGCCCCAGTACTTC	CASSFEGAPQYF
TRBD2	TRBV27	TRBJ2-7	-	TGTGCCAGCAGTTTATCCCGGGGAGGGCCCAGCGAGCAGTACTTC	CASSLSRGGPSEQYF
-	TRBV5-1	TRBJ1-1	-	TGCGCCAGCAGCTGGGGGCCGGACACTGAAGCTTTCTTT	CASSWGPDTEAFF
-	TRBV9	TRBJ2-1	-	TGTGCCAGCAGCGTAGATTCAAGGGCAGGGACATACAATGAGCAGTTCTTC	CASSVDSRAGTYNEQFF
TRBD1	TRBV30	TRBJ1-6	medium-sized	TGTGCCTGGAGTCTCCGAAACAGGGGTAGCTCACCCCTCCACTTT	CAWSLRNRGSSPLHF
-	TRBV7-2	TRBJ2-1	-	TGTGCCAGCAGCTTAGTGTTCGGTAATGAGCAGTTCTTC	CASSLVFGNEQFF
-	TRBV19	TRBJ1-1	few	TGTGCCAGTGGCCTCCAGGGCGGGAACACTGAAGCTTTCTTT	CASGLQGGNTEAFF
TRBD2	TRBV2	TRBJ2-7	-	TGTGCCAGCAGGATAGCGGGAGGGGCTGGCGAGCAGTACTTC	CASRIAGGAGEQYF
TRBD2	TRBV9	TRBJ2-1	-	TGTGCCAGCAGCGTAGACGGGGGGACGTCCTACAATGAGCAGTTCTTC	CASSVDGGTSYNEQFF
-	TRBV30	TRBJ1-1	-	TGTGCCTGGAGGGAGTCGAGGTATTTGAACACTGAAGCTTTCTTT	CAWRESRYLNTEAFF
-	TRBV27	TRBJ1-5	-	TGTGCCAGCAGTTTGGGGAATACAGCTCAGCCCCAGCATTTT	CASSLGNTAQPQHF